Listed here is a single T cell receptor (beta chain). What it recognizes is unknown. Using its own MiXCR run on the 5' RACE reads, TCRdb lists one record per CDR3 protein. The sample records 44,000 or so distinct CDR3 sequences, around 6% being singletons. This sample is part of a study of neurological immune-mediated disorders. Points from the study as a whole: None of the CDR3 amino acid sequences of expanded clones recurred across subjects, suggesting private repertoires in all groups.

The CDR3 consists of 12 residues. V lost 4 bases and J lost 8, with 9 bases in between. The germline V gene has CDR1 SQVTM and CDR2 ANQGSEA. Each sorted-subset library came from 1 million CD4+ or CD8+ T cells. The rearrangement uses TRBV29-1 and TRBJ2-6; D possibly corresponds to TRBD1 (5 bases). Sequencing was carried out using CD4+ T cells from blood. The source of this sequence is a woman aged 40 to 50 in good health. CDR3 residues: CSVGGSSNVLTF. CDR3 bases: TGCAGCGTTGGGGGCAGTTCCAACGTCCTGACTTTC.